The rows below give T cell receptor beta chains drawn from one sample of a study of blood T cell repertoires in COVID-19. Repertoires were generated with immunoSEQ multiplex PCR, while TCRdb's copy carries only in-frame clones and drops some. Of roughly 300,000 clones listed, 89% were seen once; the top ten hold 1.5% to 2%. The sequenced sample was peripheral blood. These receptors were collected from a woman in her thirties with COVID-19, enrolled during active disease. The CDR3 runs from the conserved cysteine through the conserved F or W. A D gene is named only where the DNA matches it firmly. Clone size is shown for a subset of rows, as once, few, many or a class of expanded clone.

V gene,D gene,clone size,J gene,CDR3 protein,CDR3 DNA
TRBV11-2,TRBD1,-,TRBJ1-1,CASSFRTGGLTEAFF,TGTGCCAGCAGCTTCCGGACAGGGGGTTTGACTGAAGCTTTCTTT
TRBV7-9,TRBD1,-,TRBJ1-1,CASSTQGLSTEAFF,TGTGCCAGCAGCACACAGGGGTTGAGCACTGAAGCTTTCTTT
TRBV28,-,-,TRBJ1-6,CASSFGNRSPGENSPLHF,TGTGCCAGCAGTTTTGGGAACCGGAGCCCGGGGGAGAATTCACCCCTCCACTTT
TRBV15,-,-,TRBJ1-2,CATSGQGLDAYGYTF,TGTGCCACCAGCGGGCAGGGACTTGATGCCTATGGCTACACCTTC
TRBV7-9,-,-,TRBJ2-1,CASKRGGNEQFF,TGTGCCAGCAAGAGGGGGGGCAATGAGCAGTTCTTC
TRBV3-1/TRBV3-2,-,-,TRBJ1-1,CASGASMAGTEAFF,TGTGCCAGCGGCGCTAGTATGGCAGGGACTGAAGCTTTCTTT
TRBV4-3,TRBD1,-,TRBJ1-1,CASSANGQEGTEAFF,TGCGCCAGCAGCGCGAACGGACAGGAAGGCACTGAAGCTTTCTTT
TRBV28,TRBD1,-,TRBJ1-2,CASSLTGDYGYTF,TGTGCCAGCAGCTTGACAGGGGACTATGGCTACACCTTC
TRBV10-3,-,-,TRBJ1-1,CAISELGGLAEAFF,TGTGCCATCAGTGAGTTAGGAGGTCTCGCTGAAGCTTTCTTT
TRBV7-9,TRBD1,-,TRBJ1-2,CASSFGQEGGYTF,TGTGCCAGCAGCTTTGGACAGGAGGGGGGCTACACCTTC
TRBV6-1,-,-,TRBJ2-2,CASSEAHSSNTGELFF,TGTGCCAGCAGTGAAGCTCACAGCTCGAACACCGGGGAGCTGTTTTTT
TRBV6-7,TRBD1,-,TRBJ1-2,CASTEPGGGYTF,TGTGCCAGCACGGAGCCAGGGGGCGGCTACACCTTC
TRBV6-2/TRBV6-3,TRBD1,-,TRBJ1-6,CASSSSGTGPNSPLHF,TGTGCCAGCAGTTCTTCCGGGACAGGCCCTAATTCACCCCTCCACTTT
TRBV5-1,-,-,TRBJ1-3,CASSSGGNTIYF,TGCGCCAGCAGTTCCGGTGGAAACACCATATATTTT
TRBV7-9,TRBD1,-,TRBJ1-2,CASSAGTGQGSSSNYGYTF,TGTGCCAGCAGCGCCGGTACTGGACAGGGATCATCGTCTAACTATGGCTACACCTTC
TRBV5-3,-,-,TRBJ1-4,CARSCRGFREKLFF,TGTGCCAGAAGCTGCAGGGGATTTCGGGAAAAACTGTTTTTT
TRBV20-1,-,-,TRBJ1-3,CSASRRDVGNTIYF,TGCAGTGCTAGTAGGAGGGACGTAGGAAACACCATATATTTT
TRBV5-1,TRBD1,once,TRBJ1-1,CASSPGTGFKWSSEAFF,TGCGCCAGCAGCCCCGGGACAGGGTTTAAATGGTCCAGTGAAGCTTTCTTT
TRBV18,-,once,TRBJ1-4,CASSPRGASNEKLFF,TGTGCCAGCTCACCACGCGGGGCGTCTAATGAAAAACTGTTTTTT
TRBV15,-,-,TRBJ2-3,CATSRDVGDWQYF,TGTGCCACCAGCAGAGATGTAGGGGATTGGCAGTATTTT
TRBV5-6,-,-,TRBJ2-3,CASSLRGGRQDTQYF,TGTGCCAGCAGCTTAAGGGGGGGTCGTCAAGATACGCAGTATTTT
TRBV19,TRBD1,few,TRBJ2-5,CASSIGDRGPQETQYF,TGTGCCAGTAGTATTGGAGACAGGGGGCCACAAGAGACCCAGTACTTC
TRBV5-1,-,-,TRBJ1-2,CASSLDRTLGGYTF,TGCGCCAGCAGCTTGGACAGGACATTAGGGGGCTACACCTTC
TRBV6-5,TRBD1,-,TRBJ1-1,CASSTSDRVLEAFF,TGTGCCAGCAGTACAAGCGACAGGGTACTAGAGGCTTTCTTT
TRBV7-9,TRBD2,-,TRBJ2-1,CASSPRRTSGGAPHEQFF,TGTGCCAGCAGCCCCCGAAGGACTAGCGGGGGGGCCCCCCATGAGCAGTTCTTC
TRBV18,-,-,TRBJ1-3,CASSPDSLSGNTIYF,TGTGCCAGCTCACCAGACAGCCTCTCTGGAAACACCATATATTTT
TRBV5-6,TRBD1,-,TRBJ1-5,CASSGTGGQPQHF,TGTGCCAGCAGCGGTACAGGGGGTCAGCCCCAGCATTTT